The 28 T cell receptor beta chains below were found in one sample sequenced in a study of cytomegalovirus exposure and HLA in healthy donors. In the PCR, 60 Vbeta and 13 Jbeta primers were used. Clones were sequenced by immunoSEQ multiplex PCR, and TCRdb holds only the in-frame ones, with some missing. The sample shows about 110,000 clones, over 75% of them seen only once. Source material: PBMCs. These receptors originate from a man in his fifties or sixties in good health and CMV-seronegative.

V and J are TRBV19 and TRBJ2-3; 7 bases align to TRBD2. CDR3 size: 13 residues. V trimming: 7 bases; J trimming: 5 bases; junction bases outside the gene matches: 6. Looked up from germline, CDR1 is LNHDA and CDR2 is SQIVND (reference sequence). The CDR3: CASKSLAEDTQYF. The CDR3 DNA reads TGTGCCAGTAAGTCCCTAGCGGAAGATACGCAGTATTTT.

V gene TRBV28 combines with J gene TRBJ1-5, with TRBD1 as a possible D gene (5 bases). Germline CDR1 MDHEN, CDR2 SYDVKM. The CDR3 extends over 18 amino acids. The ends were cut back, 2 bases at V and 0 bases at J, with 17 bases in the middle. The CDR3, as DNA: TGTGCCAGCAGTTTAACCAGGGCCCAATATTATAGCAATCAGCCCCAGCATTTT. Amino acids: CASSLTRAQYYSNQPQHF. Combining the CDR3 with reference TRBV28 and TRBJ1-5 gives the whole variable domain DVKVTQSSRYLVKRTGEKVFLECVQDMDHENMFWYRQDPGLGLRLIYFSYDVKMKEKGDIPEGYSVSREKKERFSLILESASTNQTSMYLCASSLTRAQYYSNQPQHFGDGTRLSIL.

This chain links TRBV5-6 with TRBJ1-1; the D gene is possibly TRBD1 (5 bases). The germline V gene has CDR1 SGHDT and CDR2 YYEEEE. The CDR3 has 15 amino acids. Deletions cut 6 bases from V and 0 bases from J, with 15 bases between. DNA for the CDR3: TGTGCCAGCACCCTTGGTAGGGGCATGAACACTGAAGCTTTCTTT. The encoded protein is CASTLGRGMNTEAFF.

The rearrangement uses TRBV5-1 and TRBJ2-6, with a weak D call TRBD1 (5 bases). Germline CDR1 reads SGHRS; CDR2 reads YFSETQ. This CDR3 is 15 amino acids long. The germline V and J ends were trimmed by 0 bases and 4 bases, with 8 bases remaining between them. The CDR3 is CASSLGGGGANVLTF. As DNA, the CDR3 is TGCGCCAGCAGCTTGGGGGGCGGAGGGGCCAACGTCCTGACTTTC. Combining the CDR3 with reference TRBV5-1 and TRBJ2-6 gives the whole variable domain KAGVTQTPRYLIKTRGQQVTLSCSPISGHRSVSWYQQTPGQGLQFLFEYFSETQRNKGNFPGRFSGRQFSNSRSEMNVSTLELGDSALYLCASSLGGGGANVLTFGAGSRLTVL.

The genes are TRBV7-2 and TRBJ1-6, with D possibly TRBD1 on 5 matching bases. Germline values: CDR1 SGHTA, CDR2 FQGNSA. Trimming removed 3 bases at V and 12 bases at J, with 9 bases between. The CDR3 runs 12 residues. The CDR3 reads CASSFTGGPLHF. As DNA, the CDR3 is TGTGCCAGCAGCTTTACCGGGGGACCCCTCCACTTT.

The chain has TRBV7-2 and TRBJ2-2; TRBD1 agrees at 7 bases. CDR3 length: 15 amino acids. Germline V gene data show CDR1 as SGHTA and CDR2 as FQGNSA. After removal of 5 bases from V and 5 bases from J, the junction contained 8 bases not matched to a gene. The CDR3 spells CASSRDRERTGELFF. The CDR3, as DNA: TGTGCCAGCAGCCGCGACAGGGAGAGGACCGGGGAGCTGTTTTTT.

This chain connects TRBV5-4 to TRBJ1-2; D remains ambiguous. CDR3 length: 13 residues. From germline, CDR1 is SGHNT and CDR2 YYREEE (reference sequence). Trimming removed 4 bases from V and 4 bases from J, with 11 bases in between. The CDR3, as DNA: TGTGCCAGCAGCGTCGAGGTTCCCTATGGCTACACCTTC. Its protein product is CASSVEVPYGYTF. Filled out from reference TRBV5-4 and TRBJ1-2, the complete variable domain reads ETGVTQSPTHLIKTRGQQVTLRCSSQSGHNTVSWYQQALGQGPQFIFQYYREEENGRGNFPPRFSGLQFPNYSSELNVNALELDDSALYLCASSVEVPYGYTFGSGTRLTVV.

The chain employs TRBV5-5 and TRBJ1-5, with 7 bases fitting TRBD1. This CDR3 spans 16 amino acids. Germline-derived CDR1 and CDR2 are SGHKS and YYEKEE (reference sequence). Trimming cost V 1 base and J 5 bases; bases outside gene matches: 9. The CDR3 DNA reads TGTGCCAGCAGCTTGCGGACAGGCGGTGATTATCAGCCCCAGCATTTT. Amino acids: CASSLRTGGDYQPQHF.

A few counts support this clone. The chain recombines TRBV6-1 with TRBJ1-1; 9 nucleotides match TRBD1. Germline CDR1 and CDR2: MNHNS and SASEGT. Trimming cost V 9 bases and J 1 base; bases outside gene matches: 9. The CDR3 sequence is 15 residues long. As DNA, the CDR3 is TGTGCCAGTTCACGACAGGGGGGAGAGAACACTGAAGCTTTCTTT. Protein product: CASSRQGGENTEAFF.

The chain employs TRBV5-1 and TRBJ1-1, with 9 bases lining up with TRBD1. CDR1 and CDR2 from the germline V gene are SGHRS and YFSETQ. V gave up 0 bases and J gave up 4 bases; unmatched junction bases: 7. CDR3 length equals 16 residues. The CDR3 region is CASSLGPQGAITEAFF. The CDR3 DNA is TGCGCCAGCAGCTTGGGCCCACAGGGGGCGATCACTGAAGCTTTCTTT.

The table lists this clone with a few counts. CDR3 coding DNA: TGTGCCAGCTCACCAGGGGGGACGAACACTGAAGCTTTCTTT. It translates to CASSPGGTNTEAFF. The chain joins TRBV18 to TRBJ1-1; perhaps TRBD1 as D (5 bases). V was cut by 2 bases and J by 1 base, with 8 bases left in between. The CDR3 length is 14 residues. Germline assignment: CDR1 KGHSH and CDR2 LQKENI.

This clone was counted a few times. The V call is TRBV7-9, the J call TRBJ2-3; the D is unclear. Trimming pared 5 bases from V and 0 bases from J, leaving 12 bases between. This CDR3 has 15 residues. Germline V gives CDR1 SEHNR, CDR2 FQNEAQ (reference sequence). This CDR3 is CASSPYGRSTDTQYF. CDR3 bases: TGTGCCAGCAGCCCCTACGGTAGAAGCACAGATACGCAGTATTTT.

The chain couples TRBV7-3 to TRBJ2-2, with TRBD2 matching 10 bases. J was trimmed by 6 bases and V by 0 bases; bases with no gene match: 7. Germline V gene data show CDR1 as SGHTA and CDR2 as FQGTGA. This CDR3 contains 17 residues. The CDR3 sequence is CASSLTLAGARAGELFF. The CDR3 DNA sequence: TGTGCCAGCAGCTTAACCCTAGCGGGGGCCCGGGCCGGGGAGCTGTTTTTT.

This chain uses TRBV18 with TRBJ1-2, with TRBD1 as a possible D gene (5 bases). V lost 3 bases, J lost 0 bases, and 14 bases lay in between. This CDR3 has 16 residues. CDR1 KGHSH and CDR2 LQKENI come from the germline V gene. The CDR3 is CASSPPTGASNYGYTF. The CDR3 bases are TGTGCCAGCTCACCCCCTACAGGAGCCTCTAACTATGGCTACACCTTC. The full variable domain, completed using reference TRBV18 and TRBJ1-2, is NAGVMQNPRHLVRRRGQEARLRCSPMKGHSHVYWYRQLPEEGLKFMVYLQKENIIDESGMPKERFSAEFPKEGPSILRIQQVVRGDSAAYFCASSPPTGASNYGYTFGSGTRLTVV.

This chain uses TRBV19 with TRBJ2-3; the match to TRBD1 covers 7 bases. The CDR3 spans 12 residues. Germline V lookup: CDR1 LNHDA, CDR2 SQIVND (reference sequence). The ends lost 7 bases at V and 5 bases at J; junction bases unmatched: 3. The CDR3 here is CASNSGGDTQYF. The DNA of the CDR3 is TGTGCCAGTAATTCAGGGGGAGATACGCAGTATTTT.

This sequence joins TRBV4-3 and TRBJ1-6; unclear D gene. The germline V gene encodes CDR1 LGHNA and CDR2 YSLEER. V lost 0 bases, J lost 0 bases, and 9 bases lay in between. The CDR3 runs to 17 residues. In nucleotides, the CDR3 is TGCGCCAGCAGCCAAGACCTACAGAGCTCCTATAATTCACCCCTCCACTTT. Protein: CASSQDLQSSYNSPLHF.

The chain has TRBV5-1 and TRBJ1-1; no clear D gene. The CDR3 loop spans 15 amino acids. With 0 bases removed from V and 7 bases from J, the gap between germline ends came to 16 bases. Germline lookup yields CDR1 SGHRS and CDR2 YFSETQ. CDR3 sequence: CASSLERVGKGEAFF. Written as DNA, the CDR3 is TGCGCCAGCAGCTTGGAGAGGGTAGGGAAGGGTGAAGCTTTCTTT.

The chain has TRBV28 and TRBJ1-5; possible D gene TRBD1, 6 bases. This CDR3 spans 14 amino acids. The germline gives CDR1 MDHEN, CDR2 SYDVKM. The V gene lost 10 bases and the J gene lost 5 bases, with 18 bases spanning the gap. The CDR3 here is CATTLGTYYQPQHF. CDR3 coding DNA: TGTGCCACTACCCTAGGGACATACTATCAGCCCCAGCATTTT.

This clone was observed a few times. The chain combines TRBV6-6 with TRBJ2-1; TRBD2 matches 9 bases. J lost 1 base, V lost 7 bases, and 5 bases had no gene match. This CDR3 is 15 amino acids long. CDR1 MNHNY and CDR2 SVGAGI come from the germline V gene (reference sequence). The CDR3 bases are TGTGCCAGCAACCTCCTAGCGGGATCCTACAATGAGCAGTTCTTC. Translation: CASNLLAGSYNEQFF.

This chain joins TRBV19 and TRBJ1-5; D is perhaps TRBD1 (6 bases). The CDR3 extends over 13 amino acids. V lost 10 bases, J lost 3 bases, and 13 bases lay in between. The germline V gene has CDR1 LNHDA and CDR2 SQIVND (reference sequence). CDR3 nucleotide sequence: TGTGCCACTTCCGACAGGCTCAATCAGCCCCAGCATTTT. Its translation is CATSDRLNQPQHF.

The chain is built from TRBV25-1 and TRBJ1-4; TRBD1 aligns across 9 bases. With V trimmed by 5 bases and J by 5 bases, 3 bases remained unmatched. Germline V lookup: CDR1 MGHDK, CDR2 SYGVNS. CDR3 length equals 14 residues. CDR3 in DNA: TGTGCCAGCAGTTACGGGACAGGGAATGAAAAACTGTTTTTT. Translation: CASSYGTGNEKLFF.

The chain combines TRBV5-8 with TRBJ2-1; 11 nucleotides line up with TRBD2. V was clipped by 0 bases and J by 2 bases; unmatched bases: 10. The germline CDR1 and CDR2 sequences are SGHTS and YDEGEE. The length of the CDR3 is 19 residues. CDR3: CASSLVPFFSGGAYNEQFF. The CDR3 bases are TGTGCCAGCAGCTTGGTCCCCTTCTTTAGCGGGGGGGCCTACAATGAGCAGTTCTTC.

The V and J genes are TRBV5-6 and TRBJ1-2; no reliable D call. Trimming removed 5 bases from V and 7 bases from J, with 15 bases in between. The CDR3 extends over 13 amino acids. Per germline, CDR1 SGHDT and CDR2 YYEEEE. Here the CDR3 DNA reads TGTGCCAGCAGTTATGGCCCCTCGGGTGGCTACACCTTC. This sequence encodes CASSYGPSGGYTF.

The chain uses TRBV18 and TRBJ2-7, with 8 positions matching TRBD1. Germline loops: CDR1 KGHSH, CDR2 LQKENI. V lost 3 bases and J lost 3; bases outside the gene matches: 4. The CDR3 is made up of 14 amino acids. In nucleotides, the CDR3 is TGTGCCAGCTCACCCCGGGACAGGTTCTACGAGCAGTACTTC. This translates into CASSPRDRFYEQYF.

The genes are TRBV19 and TRBJ2-7; TRBD2 aligns across 13 bases. CDR3 length: 15 residues. CDR1 and CDR2 (germline): LNHDA, SQIVND (reference sequence). Trimming cost V 4 bases and J 5 bases; bases outside gene matches: 5. The CDR3 region has the DNA TGTGCCAGTAGTACCCAGACTAGCGGGGGGAACGAGCAGTACTTC. It codes for CASSTQTSGGNEQYF.

This chain connects TRBV11-2 to TRBJ1-1; tentative D call: TRBD1 (5 bases). V gave up 0 bases and J gave up 5 bases, with 10 bases separating them. Germline assignment: CDR1 SGHAT and CDR2 FQNNGV. The CDR3 length is 14 residues. As DNA, the CDR3 is TGTGCCAGCAGCTTAGAGTTTCAGGGAACTGAAGCTTTCTTT. It translates to CASSLEFQGTEAFF.

The CDR3: CASSRQGDTEAFF. CDR3 bases: TGTGCCAGCAGTAGACAGGGGGACACTGAAGCTTTCTTT. The rearrangement uses TRBV6-1 and TRBJ1-1; 9 nucleotides line up with TRBD1. Per the germline V gene, CDR1 is MNHNS and CDR2 is SASEGT. This CDR3 contains 13 residues. Trimming took 5 bases from V and 3 from J; bases not matched to a gene: 1.

The chain employs TRBV7-2 and TRBJ1-2; 12 bases are shared with TRBD1. This CDR3 contains 16 residues. The trim removed 1 base at V and 5 bases at J, leaving 5 bases unmatched. Germline V CDR1 and CDR2: SGHTA, FQGNSA. The DNA of the CDR3 is TGTGCCAGCAGCTTAGAGGGACAGGGGGCTGGGTATGGCTACACCTTC. Amino acid sequence: CASSLEGQGAGYGYTF.